This T cell receptor (beta chain) stems from a study of cytomegalovirus exposure and HLA in healthy donors. Broader study findings: TCR clusters originating in the first cohort tended to co-occur in the roughly 120 validation repertoires, according to a later analysis. The study designated fewer than 200 TCR beta chains cytomegalovirus-associated. Accounts indicate the classifier identified cytomegalovirus status with strong specificity and sensitivity.

Sequencing used immunoSEQ multiplex PCR; TCRdb keeps in-frame clones, though not all of them. The table lists roughly 62,000 clones, 85% to 95% of them singletons, with around 2.3% in the top ten. Germline CDR1 GTSNPN, CDR2 SVGIG (reference sequence). This CDR3 region has 16 residues. V gave up 2 bases and J gave up 3 bases, with 17 bases separating them. With respect to this clone: Its matching antigen is unknown.

The donors were in the roughly 120-subject validation cohort, distinct from the 666-subject first cohort. The chain combines TRBV30 with TRBJ1-5; TRBD1 is a possible D gene (6 bases). The sequence came from a man younger than 35 in good health and CMV-seronegative. The specimen was PBMCs. CDR3 nucleotide sequence: TGTGCCTGGAGTCCTCTGGGGGCTTCCCCCAATCAGCCCCAGCATTTT. Its translation is CAWSPLGASPNQPQHF. Supplemented by reference TRBV30 and TRBJ1-5, the full variable domain reads SQTIHQWPATLVQPVGSPLSLECTVEGTSNPNLYWYRQAAGRGLQLLFYSVGIGQISSEVPQNLSASRPQDRQFILSSKKLLLSDSGFYLCAWSPLGASPNQPQHFGDGTRLSIL.